The rows below give T cell receptor beta chains drawn from one sample of a study of blood T cell repertoires in COVID-19. Data came from immunoSEQ multiplex PCR; TCRdb stores just in-frame clones and leaves some out. Of over 200,000 clones in the sample, 85% to 90% are singletons; the top ten hold approximately 2.5%. Sequencing was done on a sample of peripheral blood. Receptors originate from a young man with COVID-19, enrolled during active disease. Both conserved end residues are part of each CDR3. D genes are given only for firm matches. Not all rows give a size; the values are once, few, many and, for expanded clones, a class.

TRBJ1-4 | TRBV27 | 13 | - | - | CASRDTTNEKLFF | TGTGCCAGCAGGGACACAACTAATGAAAAACTGTTTTTT
TRBJ2-1 | TRBV7-3 | 15 | TRBD2 | - | CASSLWGGSYNEQFF | TGTGCCAGCAGCTTATGGGGGGGATCCTACAATGAGCAGTTCTTC
TRBJ2-3 | TRBV29-1 | 15 | - | - | CSVAPGTTSTDTQYF | TGCAGCGTTGCGCCGGGTACCACTAGCACAGATACGCAGTATTTT
TRBJ1-1 | TRBV24-1 | 13 | TRBD1 | once | CATRDRVNTEAFF | TGTGCCACCAGGGACAGGGTGAACACTGAAGCTTTCTTT
TRBJ2-5 | TRBV12-5 | 14 | TRBD2 | - | CASGRGLAGETQYF | TGTGCTAGTGGCCGCGGACTAGCGGGAGAGACCCAGTACTTC
TRBJ2-7 | TRBV28 | 13 | TRBD1 | - | CASRTGQGDEQYF | TGTGCCAGCAGGACCGGACAGGGGGACGAGCAGTACTTC
TRBJ1-1 | TRBV28 | 15 | - | few | CASSQAGGRVTEAFF | TGTGCCAGCAGCCAAGCGGGGGGCAGGGTCACTGAAGCTTTCTTT
TRBJ2-1 | TRBV5-6 | 12 | - | - | CASSLERDEQFF | TGTGCCAGCAGCTTGGAGAGGGATGAGCAGTTCTTC
TRBJ2-4 | TRBV5-1 | 14 | - | - | CASSGAGTGRLQYF | TGCGCCAGCAGCGGGGCAGGGACTGGGCGATTGCAGTACTTC
TRBJ1-6 | TRBV5-6 | 14 | - | - | CASSFQGGNSPLHF | TGTGCCAGCAGCTTCCAAGGGGGAAATTCACCCCTCCACTTT
TRBJ2-2 | TRBV18 | 20 | TRBD2 | - | CASSPRVSRGAFANTGELFF | TGTGCCAGCTCACCACGAGTTTCGCGGGGGGCGTTCGCGAACACCGGGGAGCTGTTTTTT
TRBJ1-1 | TRBV4-3 | 16 | - | - | CASSQDLFVLNTEAFF | TGCGCCAGCAGCCAAGACCTATTCGTCTTGAACACTGAAGCTTTCTTT
TRBJ2-7 | TRBV11-2 | 14 | - | - | CASSHTYRAYEQYF | TGTGCCAGCAGCCACACCTACAGGGCCTACGAGCAGTACTTC
TRBJ1-1 | TRBV7-9 | 16 | TRBD1 | - | CASSLAPGTGRTEAFF | TGTGCCAGCAGCTTAGCGCCTGGGACAGGGAGGACTGAAGCTTTCTTT
TRBJ1-3 | TRBV4-1 | 16 | - | - | CASSQENGPSGNTIYF | TGCGCCAGCAGCCAAGAGAACGGTCCCTCTGGAAACACCATATATTTT
TRBJ2-1 | TRBV11-3 | 15 | TRBD2 | once | CASSQGLAGGDEQFF | TGTGCCAGCAGCCAGGGACTAGCGGGAGGGGATGAGCAGTTCTTC
TRBJ1-2 | TRBV20-1 | 11 | TRBD1 | - | CSAARDSGYTF | TGCAGTGCTGCCCGGGACAGTGGCTACACCTTC
TRBJ2-7 | TRBV19 | 13 | - | - | CASSIIIFDEQYF | TGTGCCAGTAGTATAATTATATTCGACGAGCAGTACTTC
TRBJ2-2 | TRBV19 | 15 | TRBD1 | - | CASDVGQGNTGELFF | TGTGCCAGTGATGTGGGACAGGGGAACACCGGGGAGCTGTTTTTT
TRBJ1-5 | TRBV2 | 15 | - | - | CASSFQSEGNQPQHF | TGTGCCAGCAGTTTCCAATCGGAGGGCAATCAGCCCCAGCATTTT
TRBJ1-3 | TRBV6-5 | 16 | - | - | CASSYSIPGAGNTIYF | TGTGCCAGCAGTTACTCGATCCCAGGGGCTGGAAACACCATATATTTT
TRBJ1-1 | TRBV6-2/TRBV6-3 | 14 | TRBD1 | once | CASSFHRGLTEAFF | TGTGCCAGCAGTTTCCACAGGGGGCTAACTGAAGCTTTCTTT